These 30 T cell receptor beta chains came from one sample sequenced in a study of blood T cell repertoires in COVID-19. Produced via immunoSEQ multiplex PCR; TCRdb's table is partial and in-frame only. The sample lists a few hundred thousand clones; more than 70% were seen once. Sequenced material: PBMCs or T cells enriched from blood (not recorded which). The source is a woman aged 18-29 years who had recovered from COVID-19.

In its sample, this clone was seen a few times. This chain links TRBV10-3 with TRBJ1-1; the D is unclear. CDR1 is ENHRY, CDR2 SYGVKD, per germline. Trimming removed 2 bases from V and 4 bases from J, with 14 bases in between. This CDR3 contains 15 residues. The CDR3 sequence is CAISENGKVGTEAFF. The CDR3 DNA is TGTGCCATCAGTGAGAACGGGAAGGTGGGCACTGAAGCTTTCTTT.

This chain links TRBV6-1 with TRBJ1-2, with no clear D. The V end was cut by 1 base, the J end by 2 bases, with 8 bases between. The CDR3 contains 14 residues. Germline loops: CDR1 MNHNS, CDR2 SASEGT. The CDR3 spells CASSEGLANYGYTF. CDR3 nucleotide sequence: TGTGCCAGCAGTGAAGGGTTAGCAAACTATGGCTACACCTTC.

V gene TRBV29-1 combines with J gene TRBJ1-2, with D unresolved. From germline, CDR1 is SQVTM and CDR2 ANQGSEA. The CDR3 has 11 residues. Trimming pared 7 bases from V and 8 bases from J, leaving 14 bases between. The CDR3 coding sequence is TGCAGCGCCATCCGGGAGGAGGGCTACACCTTC. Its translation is CSAIREEGYTF.

As DNA, the CDR3 is TGTGCCAGCAGCGCTACCCGGGGCTCCTACAATGAGCAGTTCTTC. It specifies CASSATRGSYNEQFF. The J gene is TRBJ2-1, the V gene TRBV9; D may be TRBD2 (5 bases). Deletions cut 3 bases from V and 0 bases from J, with 10 bases between. The CDR3 loop spans 15 amino acids. Germline V gene lookup returns CDR1 SGDLS and CDR2 YYNGEE.

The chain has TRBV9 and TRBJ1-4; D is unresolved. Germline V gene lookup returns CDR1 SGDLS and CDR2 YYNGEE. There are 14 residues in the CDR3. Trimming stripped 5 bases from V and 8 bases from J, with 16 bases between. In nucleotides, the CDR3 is TGTGCCAGCAGTAGCAGCGGTCCGGGAGAAAAACTGTTTTTT. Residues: CASSSSGPGEKLFF.

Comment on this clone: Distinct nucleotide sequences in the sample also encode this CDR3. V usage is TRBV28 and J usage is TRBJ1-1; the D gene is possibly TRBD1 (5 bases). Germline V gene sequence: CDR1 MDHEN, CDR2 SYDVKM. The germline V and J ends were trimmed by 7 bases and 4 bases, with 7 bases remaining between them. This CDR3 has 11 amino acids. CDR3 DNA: TGTGCCAGCAAAACAGGCACTGAAGCTTTCTTT. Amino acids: CASKTGTEAFF.

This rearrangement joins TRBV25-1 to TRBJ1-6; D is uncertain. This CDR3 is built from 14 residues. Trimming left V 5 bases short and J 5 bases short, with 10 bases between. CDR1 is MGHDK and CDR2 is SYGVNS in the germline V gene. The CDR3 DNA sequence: TGTGCCAGCAGTCGGGGAACTGATAATTCACCCCTCCACTTT. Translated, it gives CASSRGTDNSPLHF. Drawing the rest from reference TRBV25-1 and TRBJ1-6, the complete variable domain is EADIYQTPRYLVIGTGKKITLECSQTMGHDKMYWYQQDPGMELHLIHYSYGVNSTEKGDLSSESTVSRIRTEHFPLTLESARPSHTSQYLCASSRGTDNSPLHFGNGTRLTVT.

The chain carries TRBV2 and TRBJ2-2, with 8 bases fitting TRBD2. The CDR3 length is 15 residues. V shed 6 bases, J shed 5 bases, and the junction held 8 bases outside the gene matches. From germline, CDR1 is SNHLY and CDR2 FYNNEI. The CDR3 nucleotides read TGTGCCAGCAGAGGGACTAGTTTCTTAACCGGGGAGCTGTTTTTT. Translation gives CASRGTSFLTGELFF. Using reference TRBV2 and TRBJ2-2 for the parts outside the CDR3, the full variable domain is EPEVTQTPSHQVTQMGQEVILRCVPISNHLYFYWYRQILGQKVEFLVSFYNNEISEKSEIFDDQFSVERPDGSNFTLKIRSTKLEDSAMYFCASRGTSFLTGELFFGEGSRLTVL.

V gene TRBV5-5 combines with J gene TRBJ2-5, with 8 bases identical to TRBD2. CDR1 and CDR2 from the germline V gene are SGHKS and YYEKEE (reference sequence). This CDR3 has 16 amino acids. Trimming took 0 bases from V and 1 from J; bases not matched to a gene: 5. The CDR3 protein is CASSLATSGFQETQYF. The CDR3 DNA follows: TGTGCCAGCAGCTTGGCCACTAGCGGATTCCAAGAGACCCAGTACTTC.

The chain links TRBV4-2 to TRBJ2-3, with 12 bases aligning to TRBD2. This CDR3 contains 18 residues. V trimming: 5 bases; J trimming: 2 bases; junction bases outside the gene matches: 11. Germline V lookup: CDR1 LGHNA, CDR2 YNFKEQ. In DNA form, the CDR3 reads TGTGCCAGCAGCTATGGGCCCCTAGCGGGGGGGCCCACAGATACGCAGTATTTT. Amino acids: CASSYGPLAGGPTDTQYF.

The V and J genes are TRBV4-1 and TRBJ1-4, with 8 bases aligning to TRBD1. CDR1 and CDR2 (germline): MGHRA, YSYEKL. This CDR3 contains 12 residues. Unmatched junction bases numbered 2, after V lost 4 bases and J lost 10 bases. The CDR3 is CASSPQGAKLFF. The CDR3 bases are TGCGCCAGCAGCCCTCAGGGGGCAAAACTGTTTTTT.

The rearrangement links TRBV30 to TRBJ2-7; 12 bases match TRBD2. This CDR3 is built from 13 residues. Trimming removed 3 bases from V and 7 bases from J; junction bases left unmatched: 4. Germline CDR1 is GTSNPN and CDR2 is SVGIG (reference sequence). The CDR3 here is CAWRTSGGGEQYF. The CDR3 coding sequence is TGTGCCTGGAGGACTAGCGGGGGTGGGGAGCAGTACTTC. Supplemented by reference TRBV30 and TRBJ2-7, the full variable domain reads SQTIHQWPATLVQPVGSPLSLECTVEGTSNPNLYWYRQAAGRGLQLLFYSVGIGQISSEVPQNLSASRPQDRQFILSSKKLLLSDSGFYLCAWRTSGGGEQYFGPGTRLTVT.

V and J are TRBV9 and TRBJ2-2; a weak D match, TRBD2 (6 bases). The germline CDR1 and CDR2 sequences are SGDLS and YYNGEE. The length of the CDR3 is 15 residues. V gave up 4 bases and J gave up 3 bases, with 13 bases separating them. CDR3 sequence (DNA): TGTGCCAGCAGCACCGGGGACTTTTACACCGGGGAGCTGTTTTTT. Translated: CASSTGDFYTGELFF.

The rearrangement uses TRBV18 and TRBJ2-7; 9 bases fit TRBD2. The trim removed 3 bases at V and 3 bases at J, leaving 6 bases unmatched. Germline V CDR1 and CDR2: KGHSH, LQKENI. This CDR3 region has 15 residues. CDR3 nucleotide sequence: TGTGCCAGCTCACCCCCCGCGGGGGGGAACTACGAGCAGTACTTC. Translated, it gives CASSPPAGGNYEQYF. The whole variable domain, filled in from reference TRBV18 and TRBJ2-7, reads NAGVMQNPRHLVRRRGQEARLRCSPMKGHSHVYWYRQLPEEGLKFMVYLQKENIIDESGMPKERFSAEFPKEGPSILRIQQVVRGDSAAYFCASSPPAGGNYEQYFGPGTRLTVT.

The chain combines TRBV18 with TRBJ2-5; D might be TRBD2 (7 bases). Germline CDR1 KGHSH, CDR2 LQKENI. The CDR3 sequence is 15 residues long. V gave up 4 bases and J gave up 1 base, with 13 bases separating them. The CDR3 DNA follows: TGTGCCAGCTCACGTAAGGGGGGGTCCCAAGAGACCCAGTACTTC. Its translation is CASSRKGGSQETQYF.

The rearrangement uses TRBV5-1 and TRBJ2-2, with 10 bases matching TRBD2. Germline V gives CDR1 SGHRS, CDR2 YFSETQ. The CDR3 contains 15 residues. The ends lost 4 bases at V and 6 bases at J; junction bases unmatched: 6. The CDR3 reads CASSPGTSAAGELFF. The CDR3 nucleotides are TGCGCCAGCAGCCCTGGGACTAGCGCGGCCGGGGAGCTGTTTTTT.

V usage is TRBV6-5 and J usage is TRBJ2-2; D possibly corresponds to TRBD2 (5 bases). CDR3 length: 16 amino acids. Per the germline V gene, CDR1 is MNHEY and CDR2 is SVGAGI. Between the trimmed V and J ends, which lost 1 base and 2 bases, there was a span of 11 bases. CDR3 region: CASSYYTGSNTGELFF. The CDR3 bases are TGTGCCAGCAGTTACTATACGGGATCTAACACCGGGGAGCTGTTTTTT.

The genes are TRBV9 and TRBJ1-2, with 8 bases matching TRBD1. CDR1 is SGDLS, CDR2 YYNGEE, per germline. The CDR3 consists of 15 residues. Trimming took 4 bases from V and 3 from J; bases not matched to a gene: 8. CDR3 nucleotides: TGTGCCAGCAGCCGTACGGACAGGGTCCACTATGGCTACACCTTC. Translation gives CASSRTDRVHYGYTF.

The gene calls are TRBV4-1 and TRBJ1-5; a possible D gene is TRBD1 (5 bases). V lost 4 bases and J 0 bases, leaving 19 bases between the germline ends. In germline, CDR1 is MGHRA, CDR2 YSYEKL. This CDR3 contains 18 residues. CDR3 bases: TGCGCCAGCAGCCCCTATGAAACAGGAATGTATAGCAATCAGCCCCAGCATTTT. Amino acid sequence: CASSPYETGMYSNQPQHF.

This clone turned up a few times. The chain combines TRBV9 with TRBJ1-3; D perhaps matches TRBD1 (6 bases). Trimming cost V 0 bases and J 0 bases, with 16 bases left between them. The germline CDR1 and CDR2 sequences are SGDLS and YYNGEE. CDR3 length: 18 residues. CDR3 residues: CASSVDQRTAGSGNTIYF. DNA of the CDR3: TGTGCCAGCAGCGTAGATCAACGGACAGCCGGCTCTGGAAACACCATATATTTT.

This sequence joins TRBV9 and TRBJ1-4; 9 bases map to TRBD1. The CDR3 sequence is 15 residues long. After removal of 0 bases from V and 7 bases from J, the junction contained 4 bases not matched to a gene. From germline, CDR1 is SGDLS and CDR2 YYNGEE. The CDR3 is CASSVGDRESEKLFF. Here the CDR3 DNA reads TGTGCCAGCAGCGTAGGGGACAGGGAGAGTGAAAAACTGTTTTTT.

CDR3 sequence (DNA): TGTGCCAGCAGCCAAGAAGGTTTGCGGGGGAAGTTCCACGAGCAGTACTTC. It yields the protein CASSQEGLRGKFHEQYF. V usage is TRBV3-1 (or the pseudogene TRBV3-2) and J usage is TRBJ2-7, with 7 bases lining up with TRBD2. The length of the CDR3 is 17 residues. Germline CDR1 and CDR2: LGHDT and YNNKEL (reference sequence). J was trimmed by 5 bases and V by 0 bases; bases with no gene match: 13.

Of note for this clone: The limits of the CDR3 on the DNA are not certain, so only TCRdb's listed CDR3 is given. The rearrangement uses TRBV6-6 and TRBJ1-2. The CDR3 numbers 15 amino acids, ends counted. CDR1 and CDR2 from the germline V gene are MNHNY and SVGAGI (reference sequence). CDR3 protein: CASSSSGSGFLGYTF.

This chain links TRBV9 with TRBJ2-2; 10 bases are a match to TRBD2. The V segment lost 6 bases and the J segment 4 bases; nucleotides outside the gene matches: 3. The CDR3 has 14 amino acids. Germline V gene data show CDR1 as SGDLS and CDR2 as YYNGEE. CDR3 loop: CASMSGGATGELFF. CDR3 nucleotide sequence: TGTGCCAGCATGAGCGGGGGGGCCACCGGGGAGCTGTTTTTT.

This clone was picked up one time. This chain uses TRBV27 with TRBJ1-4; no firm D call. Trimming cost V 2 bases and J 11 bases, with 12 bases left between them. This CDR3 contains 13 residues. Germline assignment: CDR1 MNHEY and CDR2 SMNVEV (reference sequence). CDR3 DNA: TGTGCCAGCAGTTTACTAAGGCCGGAGAAACTGTTTTTT. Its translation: CASSLLRPEKLFF.

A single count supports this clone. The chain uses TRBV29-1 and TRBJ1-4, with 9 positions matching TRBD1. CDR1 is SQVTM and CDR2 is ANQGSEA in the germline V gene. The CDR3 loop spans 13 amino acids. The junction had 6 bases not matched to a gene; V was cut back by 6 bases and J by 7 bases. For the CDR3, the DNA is TGCAGCGTCGATACAGGGGGCGTTGAAAAACTGTTTTTT. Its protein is CSVDTGGVEKLFF.

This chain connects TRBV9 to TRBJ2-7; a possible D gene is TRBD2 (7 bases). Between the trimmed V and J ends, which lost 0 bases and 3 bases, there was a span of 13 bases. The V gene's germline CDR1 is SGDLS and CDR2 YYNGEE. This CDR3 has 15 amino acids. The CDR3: CASSVVGGPNYEQYF. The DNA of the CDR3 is TGTGCCAGCAGCGTAGTCGGGGGGCCCAACTACGAGCAGTACTTC.

The CDR3 is CASSTDTRPNTEAFF. DNA for the CDR3: TGTGCCAGCAGTACCGACACTAGGCCGAACACTGAAGCTTTCTTT. This sequence joins TRBV27 and TRBJ1-1; D call uncertain. The V end was cut by 5 bases, the J end by 1 base, with 14 bases between. The CDR3 runs to 15 residues. The V gene's germline CDR1 is MNHEY and CDR2 SMNVEV (reference sequence).

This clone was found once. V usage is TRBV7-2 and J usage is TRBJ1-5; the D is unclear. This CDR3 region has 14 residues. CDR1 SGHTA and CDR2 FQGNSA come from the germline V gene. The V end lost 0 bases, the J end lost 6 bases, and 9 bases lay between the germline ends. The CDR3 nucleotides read TGTGCCAGCAGCTTAGCTGGGCTCCTTCAGCCCCAGCATTTT. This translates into CASSLAGLLQPQHF. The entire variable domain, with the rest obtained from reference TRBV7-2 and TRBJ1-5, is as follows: GAGVSQSPSNKVTEKGKDVELRCDPISGHTALYWYRQSLGQGLEFLIYFQGNSAPDKSGLPSDRFSAERTGGSVSTLTIQRTQQEDSAVYLCASSLAGLLQPQHFGDGTRLSIL.

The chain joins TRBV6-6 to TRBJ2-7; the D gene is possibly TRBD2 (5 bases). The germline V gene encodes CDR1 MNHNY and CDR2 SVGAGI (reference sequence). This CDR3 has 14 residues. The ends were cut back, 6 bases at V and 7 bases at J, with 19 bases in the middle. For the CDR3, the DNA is TGTGCCAGCAGGTCCTCTGGCGGGTCGGGTGAGCAGTACTTC. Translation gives CASRSSGGSGEQYF.